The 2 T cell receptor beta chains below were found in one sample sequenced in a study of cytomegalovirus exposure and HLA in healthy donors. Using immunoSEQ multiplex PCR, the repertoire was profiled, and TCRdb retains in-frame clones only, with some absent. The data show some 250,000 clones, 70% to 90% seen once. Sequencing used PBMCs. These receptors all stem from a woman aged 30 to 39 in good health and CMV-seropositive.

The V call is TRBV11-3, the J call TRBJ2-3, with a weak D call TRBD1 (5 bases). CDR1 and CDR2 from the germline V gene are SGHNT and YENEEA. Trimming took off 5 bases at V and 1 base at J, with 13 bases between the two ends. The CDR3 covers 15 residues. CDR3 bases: TGTGCCAGCAGCCCGGCCGACAGTCGCACAGATACGCAGTATTTT. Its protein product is CASSPADSRTDTQYF. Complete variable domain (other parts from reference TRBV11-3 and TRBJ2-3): EAGVVQSPRYKIIEKKQPVAFWCNPISGHNTLYWYLQNLGQGPELLIRYENEEAVDDSQLPKDRFSAERLKGVDSTLKIQPAELGDSAVYLCASSPADSRTDTQYFGPGTRLTVL.

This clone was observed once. This chain's CDR3 is CASSLAEENRVIERADTQYF. CDR3 nucleotide sequence: TGTGCCAGCAGCTTAGCAGAAGAAAACAGGGTCATCGAGCGCGCAGATACGCAGTATTTT. The V gene is TRBV7-6, the J gene TRBJ2-3, with a possible D match to TRBD1 (6 bases). Trimming removed 0 bases from V and 4 bases from J, with 26 bases in between. Germline CDR1 reads SGHVS; CDR2 reads FNYEAQ. The CDR3 loop spans 20 amino acids.